This TCR beta chain was found in a study of blood T cell repertoires in COVID-19 (dated by TCRdb to 2020 to 2022). Regarding the research as a whole: Samples covering the acute and convalescent phases of COVID-19 were provided by collaborators in the United States, Italy and Spain. The material from the prospective study consisted of cDNA or gDNA derived from T cells, B-cell-depleted T cells, or PBMCs. The dataset comprised deeply sampled blood TCRbeta repertoires from subjects exposed to, actively infected with, or recovered from COVID-19. The samples were drawn from two sources: the first 160 participants of the ongoing ImmuneRACE study, and fewer than 1,500 subjects contributed by 6 global collaborators. HLA class I and class II types, where available, came from metadata supplied by the sample provider rather than from assay-based typing. The repertoires were released in a freely available public database intended as a resource for research on the immune response to SARS-CoV-2. A de-identified subject ID, COVID-19 status, age in years and sex were almost always included in the sample metadata.

General findings and caveats noted by the study authors: The amount of clinical and demographic metadata varied by source and participant and was provided uncurated.

As regards this clone: The clone's antigen remains unknown. Base qualities are not provided; no much larger clone lies one nucleotide away.

TCRbeta CDR3 regions were amplified from genomic DNA using the immunoSEQ Assay, a bias-controlled multiplex PCR. Concerning the study's data processing: The number of nucleated cells in each sample was estimated from the amplification of reference gene primers within the assay. To quantify the absolute abundance of each unique TCRbeta CDR3 rearrangement, sequence reads were collapsed and filtered. For each sample, productive Simpson clonality was calculated as the square root of Simpson's diversity index over productive rearrangements. TCRdb carries this immuneACCESS record with in-frame sequences only. Its versions omit some clonotypes, under half of them owing to an unresolved V gene in the studies checked, with the rest unexplained. V and J calls and clone size are given by that table; D and trimming were obtained from the DNA. This sample is represented by tens of thousands of clones; about 89% of them were singletons. The top ten hold approximately 15% of the sample.

Including cysteine and phenylalanine, the CDR3 has 15 amino acids. Only the CDR3 DNA is retained, 45 bases long and in frame from the first base. The junction carries 9 bases between V and J, which are trimmed by 0 bases and 0 bases respectively. Taken from the germline V gene (reference sequence), the CDR1 and CDR2 loops are SEHNR and FQNEAQ. Whole blood was collected in K2EDTA tubes by collaborating institutions according to the institutions' own protocols. For TCRbeta analysis, collaborators shipped samples in one of three forms: frozen whole blood, isolated PBMCs, or DNA extracted from either of those sample types.

Sequencing was performed on peripheral blood. Recombination linked TRBV7-9 to TRBJ2-7; the D segment could be TRBD2, given 6 matching bases. This receptor was obtained from a man in his 70s with active or convalescent COVID-19. The DNA is as follows: TGTGCCAGCAGCTTAGCTAGCGGCCACTCCTACGAGCAGTACTTC. The translation is CASSLASGHSYEQYF.